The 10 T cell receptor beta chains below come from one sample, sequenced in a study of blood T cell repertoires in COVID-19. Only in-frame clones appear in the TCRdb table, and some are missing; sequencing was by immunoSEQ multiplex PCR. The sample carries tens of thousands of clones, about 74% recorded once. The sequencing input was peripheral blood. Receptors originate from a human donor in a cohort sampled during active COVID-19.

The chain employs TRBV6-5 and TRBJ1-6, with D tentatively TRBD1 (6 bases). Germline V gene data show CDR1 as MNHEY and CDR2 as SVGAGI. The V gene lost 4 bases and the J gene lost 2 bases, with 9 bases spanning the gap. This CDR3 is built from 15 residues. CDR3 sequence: CASSFRDTYNSPLHF. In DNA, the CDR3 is TGTGCCAGCAGTTTCCGGGACACCTATAATTCACCCCTCCACTTT.

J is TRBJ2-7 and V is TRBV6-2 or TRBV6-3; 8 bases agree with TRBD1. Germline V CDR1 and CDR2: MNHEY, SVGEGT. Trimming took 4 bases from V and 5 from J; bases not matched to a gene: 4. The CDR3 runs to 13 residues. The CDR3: CASSWTGWNEQYF. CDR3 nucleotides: TGTGCCAGCAGTTGGACAGGGTGGAACGAGCAGTACTTC.

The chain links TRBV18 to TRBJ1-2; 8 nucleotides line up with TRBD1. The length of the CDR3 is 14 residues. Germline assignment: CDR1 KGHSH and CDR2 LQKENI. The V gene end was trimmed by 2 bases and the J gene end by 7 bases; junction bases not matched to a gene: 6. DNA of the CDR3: TGTGCCAGCTCACCAGACAGGGGTAGAGGTGGCTACACCTTC. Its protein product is CASSPDRGRGGYTF.

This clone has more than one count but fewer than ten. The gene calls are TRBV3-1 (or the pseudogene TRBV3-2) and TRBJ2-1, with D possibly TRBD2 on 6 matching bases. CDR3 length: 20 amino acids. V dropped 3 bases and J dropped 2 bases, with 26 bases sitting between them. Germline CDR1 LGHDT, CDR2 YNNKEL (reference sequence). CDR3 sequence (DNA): TGTGCCAGCAGCCATTCCCCCGGGACCGGTACCGGGGAGGCCTACAATGAGCAGTTCTTC. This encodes CASSHSPGTGTGEAYNEQFF.

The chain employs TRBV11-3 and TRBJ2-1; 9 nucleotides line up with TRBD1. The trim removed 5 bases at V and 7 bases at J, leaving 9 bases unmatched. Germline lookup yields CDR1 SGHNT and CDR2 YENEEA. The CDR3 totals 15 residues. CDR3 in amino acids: CASSRTGASGNEQFF. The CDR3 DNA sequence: TGTGCCAGCAGCCGGACAGGGGCTTCAGGGAATGAGCAGTTCTTC.

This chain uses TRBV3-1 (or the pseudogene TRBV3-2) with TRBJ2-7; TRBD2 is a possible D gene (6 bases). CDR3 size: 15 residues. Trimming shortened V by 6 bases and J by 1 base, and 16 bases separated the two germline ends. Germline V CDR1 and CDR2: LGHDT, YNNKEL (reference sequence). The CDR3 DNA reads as TGTGCCAGCAGTGGGCTGCGGGGAGCATCCTACGAGCAGTACTTC. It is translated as CASSGLRGASYEQYF.

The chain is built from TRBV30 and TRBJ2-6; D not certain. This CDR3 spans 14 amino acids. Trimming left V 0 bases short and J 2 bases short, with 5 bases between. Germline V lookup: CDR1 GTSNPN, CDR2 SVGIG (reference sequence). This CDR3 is CAWSVQTGANVLTF. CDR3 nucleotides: TGTGCCTGGAGTGTACAGACTGGGGCCAACGTCCTGACTTTC.

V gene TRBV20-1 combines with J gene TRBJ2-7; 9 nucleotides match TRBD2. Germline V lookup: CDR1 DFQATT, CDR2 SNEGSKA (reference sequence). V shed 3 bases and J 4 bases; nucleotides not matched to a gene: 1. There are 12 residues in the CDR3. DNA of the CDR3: TGCAGTGCTAGTAGCGGGAGATACGAGCAGTACTTC. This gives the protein CSASSGRYEQYF.

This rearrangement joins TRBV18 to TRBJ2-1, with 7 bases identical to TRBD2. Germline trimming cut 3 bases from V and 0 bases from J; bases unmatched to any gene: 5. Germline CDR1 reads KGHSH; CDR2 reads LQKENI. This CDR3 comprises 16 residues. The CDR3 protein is CASSPQIAGSYNEQFF. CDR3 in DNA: TGTGCCAGCTCACCTCAGATAGCGGGCTCCTACAATGAGCAGTTCTTC. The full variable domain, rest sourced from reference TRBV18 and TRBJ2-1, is NAGVMQNPRHLVRRRGQEARLRCSPMKGHSHVYWYRQLPEEGLKFMVYLQKENIIDESGMPKERFSAEFPKEGPSILRIQQVVRGDSAAYFCASSPQIAGSYNEQFFGPGTRLTVL.

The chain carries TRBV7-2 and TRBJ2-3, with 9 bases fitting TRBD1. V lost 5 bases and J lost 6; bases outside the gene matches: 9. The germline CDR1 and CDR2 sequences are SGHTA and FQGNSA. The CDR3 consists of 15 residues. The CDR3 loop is CASSLRDRVADTQYF. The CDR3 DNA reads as TGTGCCAGCAGCCTCAGGGACAGGGTGGCGGATACGCAGTATTTT.